A single sample gave rise to the 24 T cell receptor beta chains below, sequenced in a study of cytotoxic CD8 clonotypes in ibrutinib-treated CLL. Some clones are missing from TCRdb's copy, which holds only in-frame ones; the method was immunoSEQ multiplex PCR. The profile shows nearly 100,000 clones, around 80% of them singletons. The source was PBMCs, collected after 12 months of ibrutinib treatment. The origin of the receptors is a human donor with chronic lymphocytic leukemia.

This chain joins TRBV9 and TRBJ2-3; no clear D gene. Trimming took off 0 bases at V and 0 bases at J, with 8 bases between the two ends. The CDR3 runs to 15 residues. Germline assignment: CDR1 SGDLS and CDR2 YYNGEE. The CDR3 region has the DNA TGTGCCAGCAGCGTAGAGGGCTTTAGCACAGATACGCAGTATTTT. Protein: CASSVEGFSTDTQYF.

Points on this clone: Other nucleotide sequences from this sample produce the same CDR3. This sequence joins TRBV7-9 and TRBJ2-2; D not certain. Germline CDR1 reads SEHNR; CDR2 reads FQNEAQ (reference sequence). This CDR3 is 14 amino acids long. Trimming took off 0 bases at V and 1 base at J, with 3 bases between the two ends. CDR3 in DNA: TGTGCCAGCAGCTTAGCGATGAACACCGGGGAGCTGTTTTTT. Translation gives CASSLAMNTGELFF. The full variable domain, with the rest looked up from reference TRBV7-9 and TRBJ2-2, is DTGVSQNPRHKITKRGQNVTFRCDPISEHNRLYWYRQTLGQGPEFLTYFQNEAQLEKSRLLSDRFSAERPKGSFSTLEIQRTEQGDSAMYLCASSLAMNTGELFFGEGSRLTVL.

V and J are TRBV18 and TRBJ2-3, with D possibly matching TRBD1 (5 bases). V was clipped by 3 bases and J by 0 bases, with 13 bases between them. Germline V gene sequence: CDR1 KGHSH, CDR2 LQKENI. The CDR3 has 16 residues. The CDR3 loop reads CASSPPQGTSTDTQYF. CDR3 DNA: TGTGCCAGCTCACCTCCCCAGGGAACTAGCACAGATACGCAGTATTTT.

The genes are TRBV9 and TRBJ2-3; the match to TRBD1 covers 7 bases. The CDR3 contains 16 residues. Trimming took 4 bases from V and 0 from J; bases not matched to a gene: 8. Germline V lookup: CDR1 SGDLS, CDR2 YYNGEE. The CDR3 sequence: CASSIQDRTSTDTQYF. The CDR3 nucleotides are TGTGCCAGCAGCATTCAGGACAGGACTAGCACAGATACGCAGTATTTT.

The chain carries TRBV11-3 and TRBJ2-1, with D possibly matching TRBD2 (5 bases). The CDR3 spans 15 residues. V was trimmed by 2 bases and J by 2 bases, leaving 10 bases between them. Per the germline V gene, CDR1 is SGHNT and CDR2 is YENEEA. CDR3 region: CASSLLASPYNEQFF. The DNA for the CDR3 is TGTGCCAGCAGCTTACTTGCTAGCCCCTACAATGAGCAGTTCTTC.

About this clone itself: Other nucleotide sequences from this sample produce the same CDR3. V is TRBV30 and J is TRBJ2-3, with a tentative D call TRBD1 (5 bases). Germline loops: CDR1 GTSNPN, CDR2 SVGIG (reference sequence). The CDR3 consists of 13 residues. The ends were cut back, 2 bases at V and 3 bases at J, with 9 bases in the middle. DNA for the CDR3: TGTGCCTGGAGTCGCCCAGGGACAGATACGCAGTATTTT. This codes for CAWSRPGTDTQYF. Combining the CDR3 with reference TRBV30 and TRBJ2-3 gives the whole variable domain SQTIHQWPATLVQPVGSPLSLECTVEGTSNPNLYWYRQAAGRGLQLLFYSVGIGQISSEVPQNLSASRPQDRQFILSSKKLLLSDSGFYLCAWSRPGTDTQYFGPGTRLTVL.

J is TRBJ1-6 and V is TRBV2, with D unclear. V gave up 6 bases and J gave up 6 bases, with 9 bases separating them. From germline, CDR1 is SNHLY and CDR2 FYNNEI. The CDR3 spans 13 residues. This chain's CDR3 is CASRDGLNSPLHF. Here the CDR3 DNA reads TGTGCCAGCAGAGACGGGCTTAATTCACCCCTCCACTTT.

This clone was counted a few times. The V call is TRBV12-5, the J call TRBJ1-4, with a possible D match to TRBD1 (5 bases). The germline V gene encodes CDR1 LGHNT and CDR2 FRNRAP. The CDR3 totals 16 residues. V dropped 7 bases and J dropped 5 bases, with 20 bases sitting between them. This chain's CDR3 is CASAQGGIKQNEKLFF. The CDR3 nucleotides read TGTGCTAGTGCCCAGGGCGGTATCAAACAGAATGAAAAACTGTTTTTT.

The chain recombines TRBV19 with TRBJ1-1; no clear D. Trimming removed 6 bases from V and 9 bases from J, with 17 bases in between. CDR1 and CDR2 from the germline V gene are LNHDA and SQIVND (reference sequence). This CDR3 is built from 13 residues. The CDR3 nucleotides read TGTGCCAGTAGGGCCCCGGGTGCTCAGCAAGCTTTCTTT. This gives the protein CASRAPGAQQAFF.

The rearrangement uses TRBV7-2 and TRBJ1-5; no clear D gene. Trimming cost V 4 bases and J 1 base, with 5 bases left between them. The CDR3 runs 13 residues. The V gene's germline CDR1 is SGHTA and CDR2 FQGNSA. CDR3 DNA: TGTGCCAGCAGCTCCCACAGCAATCAGCCCCAGCATTTT. It encodes CASSSHSNQPQHF.

The rearrangement uses TRBV4-3 and TRBJ2-3; TRBD2 is a possible D gene (6 bases). This CDR3 contains 14 residues. Germline CDR1 is LGHNA and CDR2 is YSLEER. The V end was cut by 2 bases, the J end by 7 bases, with 13 bases between. CDR3 bases: TGCGCCAGCAGCCAAAAGTATCGGGAGTATACGCAGTATTTT. It specifies CASSQKYREYTQYF.

V and J are TRBV5-1 and TRBJ2-7, with a tentative D call TRBD1 (6 bases). The germline V and J ends were trimmed by 0 bases and 0 bases, with 10 bases remaining between them. From germline, CDR1 is SGHRS and CDR2 YFSETQ. The CDR3 totals 15 residues. The CDR3 loop reads CASSLARGSSYEQYF. As DNA, the CDR3 is TGCGCCAGCAGCTTGGCCAGGGGTAGCTCCTACGAGCAGTACTTC. The whole variable domain, remainder taken from reference TRBV5-1 and TRBJ2-7, is KAGVTQTPRYLIKTRGQQVTLSCSPISGHRSVSWYQQTPGQGLQFLFEYFSETQRNKGNFPGRFSGRQFSNSRSEMNVSTLELGDSALYLCASSLARGSSYEQYFGPGTRLTVT.

The rearrangement uses TRBV2 and TRBJ1-5, with D hard to call. The CDR3 covers 12 residues. Germline CDR1 is SNHLY and CDR2 is FYNNEI. The germline V and J ends were trimmed by 1 base and 6 bases, with 4 bases remaining between them. CDR3: CASSEDGQPQHF. CDR3 coding DNA: TGTGCCAGCAGTGAAGATGGTCAGCCCCAGCATTTT.

The chain combines TRBV7-3 with TRBJ2-5, with TRBD1 as a possible D gene (6 bases). Trimming pared 6 bases from V and 1 base from J, leaving 9 bases between. The CDR3 extends over 13 amino acids. Germline loops: CDR1 SGHTA, CDR2 FQGTGA. This chain's CDR3 is CASRGQLQETQYF. The CDR3 DNA sequence: TGTGCCAGCAGGGGACAACTCCAAGAGACCCAGTACTTC.

This clone was seen more than once but under ten times. The chain carries TRBV30 and TRBJ2-7; weak D call: TRBD2 (6 bases). V was pared by 6 bases and J by 3 bases, with 15 bases between. This CDR3 region has 13 residues. Per the germline V gene, CDR1 is GTSNPN and CDR2 is SVGIG (reference sequence). The CDR3: CACLRRDVYEQYF. CDR3 DNA sequence: TGTGCCTGCCTTCGGAGGGACGTCTACGAGCAGTACTTC.

V gene TRBV6-6 combines with J gene TRBJ2-3; 7 positions match TRBD2. The V segment lost 6 bases and the J segment 2 bases; nucleotides outside the gene matches: 11. The CDR3 totals 16 residues. CDR1 and CDR2 from the germline V gene are MNHNY and SVGAGI (reference sequence). The chain's CDR3 is CASSDKRGVHTDTQYF. The CDR3 region has the DNA TGTGCCAGCAGCGACAAGCGGGGAGTGCACACAGATACGCAGTATTTT.

This clone turned up a few times. This chain uses TRBV5-1 with TRBJ2-7, with D maybe TRBD1 (5 bases). Deletions cut 6 bases from V and 2 bases from J, with 12 bases between. Per the germline V gene, CDR1 is SGHRS and CDR2 is YFSETQ. This CDR3 spans 13 amino acids. As DNA, the CDR3 is TGCGCCAGCAAAAAGGGGCTAACCTACGAGCAGTACTTC. This codes for CASKKGLTYEQYF.

The rearrangement uses TRBV30 and TRBJ2-7; 9 bases align to TRBD1. Losses at the gene ends were 3 bases for V and 4 bases for J; bases not matched to a gene: 10. Germline CDR1 is GTSNPN and CDR2 is SVGIG (reference sequence). The CDR3 is 15 amino acids. The CDR3 sequence is CAWSGGQGTGYEQYF. DNA for the CDR3: TGTGCCTGGAGCGGAGGACAGGGGACAGGTTACGAGCAGTACTTC.

The J gene is TRBJ1-4, the V gene TRBV30; D not certain. Per germline, CDR1 GTSNPN and CDR2 SVGIG (reference sequence). The V gene lost 1 base and the J gene lost 8 bases, with 11 bases spanning the gap. The CDR3 has 13 amino acids. CDR3 nucleotides: TGTGCCTGGAGTGGTTCAGTCGGGGAAAAACTGTTTTTT. Its translation is CAWSGSVGEKLFF.

The chain uses TRBV30 and TRBJ2-5; D is perhaps TRBD1 or TRBD2 (5 bases each). The CDR3 runs 14 residues. The V gene lost 5 bases and the J gene lost 5 bases, with 18 bases spanning the gap. Germline-derived CDR1 and CDR2 are GTSNPN and SVGIG (reference sequence). Here the CDR3 reads CAWASWGTGETQYF. The CDR3 DNA follows: TGTGCCTGGGCCTCCTGGGGGACCGGGGAGACCCAGTACTTC.

The chain employs TRBV7-2 and TRBJ2-7, with D possibly matching TRBD1 (6 bases). Germline V lookup: CDR1 SGHTA, CDR2 FQGNSA. V shed 5 bases and J shed 5 bases, with 22 bases lying between them. The CDR3 extends over 16 amino acids. As DNA, the CDR3 is TGTGCCAGCAGCCCATACCGGAGTGTGACAGGTCACGAGCAGTACTTC. Protein product: CASSPYRSVTGHEQYF. The full variable domain, completed using reference TRBV7-2 and TRBJ2-7, is GAGVSQSPSNKVTEKGKDVELRCDPISGHTALYWYRQSLGQGLEFLIYFQGNSAPDKSGLPSDRFSAERTGGSVSTLTIQRTQQEDSAVYLCASSPYRSVTGHEQYFGPGTRLTVT.

The rearrangement uses TRBV18 and TRBJ2-7; 10 bases map to TRBD1. The CDR3 length is 14 residues. With V trimmed by 6 bases and J by 6 bases, 8 bases remained unmatched. Germline V lookup: CDR1 KGHSH, CDR2 LQKENI. CDR3 sequence: CASSMGQGSLEQYF. CDR3 DNA: TGTGCCAGCTCGATGGGACAGGGGAGTCTCGAGCAGTACTTC.

Only one count was recorded for this clone. The chain has TRBV2 and TRBJ2-7; 7 bases match TRBD1. The V gene's germline CDR1 is SNHLY and CDR2 FYNNEI. There are 14 residues in the CDR3. Unmatched junction bases numbered 7, after V lost 8 bases and J lost 0 bases. CDR3: CASEGQSYSYEQYF. CDR3 bases: TGTGCCAGCGAGGGACAGTCTTACTCCTACGAGCAGTACTTC.

The V call is TRBV5-1, the J call TRBJ2-2; D perhaps matches TRBD1 (6 bases). Trimming left V 2 bases short and J 2 bases short, with 7 bases between. This CDR3 is built from 14 residues. The germline V gene has CDR1 SGHRS and CDR2 YFSETQ. Here the CDR3 reads CASSLQGNTGELFF. The CDR3 DNA reads as TGCGCCAGCAGCTTACAGGGTAACACCGGGGAGCTGTTTTTT. The whole variable domain, remainder taken from reference TRBV5-1 and TRBJ2-2, is KAGVTQTPRYLIKTRGQQVTLSCSPISGHRSVSWYQQTPGQGLQFLFEYFSETQRNKGNFPGRFSGRQFSNSRSEMNVSTLELGDSALYLCASSLQGNTGELFFGEGSRLTVL.